Listed here are 16 T cell receptor beta chains from one sample, sequenced in a study of T cells of healthy individuals. MiXCR was run by TCRdb on the 5' RACE reads, yielding one entry per CDR3 protein. The repertoire holds about 60,000 distinct CDR3 sequences, about 17% seen once, with roughly 4.7% in the top ten. The receptors originated from a human donor in good health.

This clonotype was counted at least ten times. The chain links TRBV28 to TRBJ2-7; D possibly matches TRBD1 or TRBD2 (5 bases each). Trimming removed 2 bases at V and 3 bases at J, with 11 bases between. Germline CDR1 is MDHEN and CDR2 is SYDVKM. This CDR3 has 14 residues. The chain's CDR3 is CASSLGTLDYEQYF. The DNA for the CDR3 is TGTGCCAGCAGTTTAGGGACCTTAGACTACGAGCAGTACTTC.

This clonotype appeared many times. V is TRBV9 and J is TRBJ2-7; TRBD2 is a possible D gene (5 bases). Germline CDR1 and CDR2: SGDLS and YYNGEE. This CDR3 is 14 amino acids long. Deletions cut 1 base from V and 3 bases from J, with 11 bases between. The CDR3, as DNA: TGTGCCAGCAGCGTACAAGACGGACTCTACGAGCAGTACTTC. Its translation: CASSVQDGLYEQYF.

This clonotype was observed many times. The chain employs TRBV4-2 and TRBJ2-7, with 7 bases that match TRBD1. Looked up from germline, CDR1 is LGHNA and CDR2 is YNFKEQ. CDR3 length: 15 residues. V shed 0 bases and J 3 bases; nucleotides not matched to a gene: 5. CDR3 protein: CASSQDRDSLYEQYF. CDR3 DNA sequence: TGTGCCAGCAGCCAAGACCGGGACAGCCTCTACGAGCAGTACTTC.

This clonotype was seen only a few times. The chain joins TRBV28 to TRBJ2-1, with D unresolved. Per the germline V gene, CDR1 is MDHEN and CDR2 is SYDVKM. The CDR3 is 17 amino acids. V was cut by 5 bases and J by 1 base, with 18 bases left in between. CDR3: CASSRESPASSYNEQFF. The CDR3 DNA follows: TGTGCCAGCAGTCGCGAATCCCCAGCATCTTCCTACAATGAGCAGTTCTTC.

The rearrangement joins TRBV7-9 to TRBJ1-3; D is unresolved. The CDR3 loop spans 15 amino acids. V was shortened by 5 bases and J by 0 bases, with 11 bases between the two germline ends. The V gene's germline CDR1 is SEHNR and CDR2 FQNEAQ (reference sequence). CDR3 protein: CASSRGRSSGNTIYF. The CDR3, as DNA: TGTGCCAGCAGCCGAGGTAGAAGCTCTGGAAACACCATATATTTT.

The V and J genes are TRBV5-1 and TRBJ2-2; the D gene is possibly TRBD1 (6 bases). This CDR3 comprises 14 residues. The V end was cut by 5 bases, the J end by 1 base, with 9 bases between. Germline V gene lookup returns CDR1 SGHRS and CDR2 YFSETQ. The CDR3 coding sequence is TGCGCCAGCAGTAAGGGACAGAACACCGGGGAGCTGTTTTTT. Its translation: CASSKGQNTGELFF. Full variable domain (rest looked up from reference TRBV5-1 and TRBJ2-2): KAGVTQTPRYLIKTRGQQVTLSCSPISGHRSVSWYQQTPGQGLQFLFEYFSETQRNKGNFPGRFSGRQFSNSRSEMNVSTLELGDSALYLCASSKGQNTGELFFGEGSRLTVL.

This clonotype was seen many times. V is TRBV20-1 and J is TRBJ2-1, with TRBD2 matching 10 bases. V shed 0 bases and J 8 bases; nucleotides not matched to a gene: 10. This CDR3 is built from 16 residues. The V gene's germline CDR1 is DFQATT and CDR2 SNEGSKA (reference sequence). This chain's CDR3 is CSARDLAGAEADEQFF. CDR3 bases: TGCAGTGCTAGAGATCTAGCGGGGGCCGAGGCGGATGAGCAGTTCTTC.

The rearrangement uses TRBV10-1 and TRBJ2-1; 12 nucleotides align to TRBD2. The V gene's germline CDR1 is WNHNN and CDR2 SYGVQD (reference sequence). The CDR3 sequence is 16 residues long. V lost 6 bases, J lost 5 bases, and 8 bases stayed unmatched. Here the CDR3 reads CASRRTSGANNNEQFF. Written as DNA, the CDR3 is TGCGCCAGCAGAAGGACTAGCGGGGCAAATAACAATGAGCAGTTCTTC.

This clonotype was recorded at least ten times. The chain couples TRBV14 to TRBJ2-1; D unclear. CDR3 length equals 13 residues. The germline V and J ends were trimmed by 3 bases and 2 bases, with 5 bases remaining between them. Germline loops: CDR1 SGHDN, CDR2 FVKESK. CDR3 loop: CASSQDTYNEQFF. The DNA for the CDR3 is TGTGCCAGCAGCCAGGATACCTACAATGAGCAGTTCTTC.

This clonotype was seen ten or more times. The V and J genes are TRBV19 and TRBJ1-3; D is uncertain. The germline V gene encodes CDR1 LNHDA and CDR2 SQIVND (reference sequence). This CDR3 contains 12 residues. Trimming cost V 10 bases and J 4 bases, with 11 bases left between them. In DNA, the CDR3 is TGTGCCACGGGAGGAGGAGGAAACACCATATATTTT. Encoded protein: CATGGGGNTIYF.

This chain uses TRBV6-1 with TRBJ1-2; 9 bases match TRBD1. Germline V gene sequence: CDR1 MNHNS, CDR2 SASEGT. The CDR3 totals 15 residues. V shed 3 bases, J shed 8 bases, and the junction held 10 bases outside the gene matches. The CDR3 bases are TGTGCCAGCAGTGAGCTTTTGGGGACAGGGATCGGCTACACCTTC. Protein sequence: CASSELLGTGIGYTF.

This clonotype has a count of ten or more. The CDR3 sequence is CSASTGTSGRVYYEQYF. CDR3 in DNA: TGCAGTGCTAGTACCGGGACTAGCGGGAGGGTGTACTACGAGCAGTACTTC. The V and J genes are TRBV20-1 and TRBJ2-7; 16 bases align to TRBD2. CDR3 length: 17 residues. V lost 3 bases, J lost 3 bases, and 8 bases stayed unmatched. Germline CDR1 is DFQATT and CDR2 is SNEGSKA (reference sequence).

Concerning this clonotype itself: Because the CDR3 is missing its conserved closing phenylalanine or tryptophan, this is likely a read error. V is TRBV3-1 and J is TRBJ2-3; D uncertain. Germline CDR1 reads LGHDT; CDR2 reads YNNKEL (reference sequence). V lost 0 bases and J 4 bases, leaving 11 bases between the germline ends. This CDR3 contains 15 residues. The CDR3 DNA reads as TGTGCCAGCAGCCAAGATCAAGGGTTGCCAGATACGCAGTATTGT. This translates into CASSQDQGLPDTQYC.

The CDR3 region has the DNA TGCGCCAGCAGCTTGCTTCCAGGGGGTGGAAACACCATATATTTT. It specifies CASSLLPGGGNTIYF. This sequence joins TRBV5-1 and TRBJ1-3; TRBD1 aligns across 7 bases. The CDR3 consists of 15 residues. V shed 1 base, J shed 3 bases, and the junction held 4 bases outside the gene matches. In germline, CDR1 is SGHRS, CDR2 YFSETQ.

J is TRBJ2-5 and V is TRBV7-3; D unresolved. CDR1 SGHTA and CDR2 FQGTGA come from the germline V gene. Trimming pared 1 base from V and 7 bases from J, leaving 13 bases between. The CDR3 runs 14 residues. Here the CDR3 DNA reads TGTGCCAGCAGCTTAAATGCGGCGCGAATGACCCAGTACTTC. This codes for CASSLNAARMTQYF. The variable domain in full, completed from reference TRBV7-3 and TRBJ2-5, reads GAGVSQTPSNKVTEKGKYVELRCDPISGHTALYWYRQSLGQGPEFLIYFQGTGAADDSGLPNDRFFAVRPEGSVSTLKIQRTERGDSAVYLCASSLNAARMTQYFGPGTRLLVL.

This clonotype was counted many times. The junction shows a germline mismatch at one end, possibly a read error. This rearrangement joins TRBV11-2 to TRBJ2-1; D is unresolved. Per the germline V gene, CDR1 is SGHAT and CDR2 is FQNNGV. This CDR3 contains 11 residues. The CDR3 sequence: CASSLGPTLVF. Written as DNA, the CDR3 is TGTGCCAGCAGCTTAGGTCCCACTCTGGTTTTC.